This T cell receptor (beta chain) derives from a study of cytomegalovirus exposure and HLA in healthy donors. Study-level background: The early release's HLA-typed donors yielded tens of millions of unique TCRs.

CDR1 is SGHDT and CDR2 is YYEEEE in the germline V gene. The CDR3 has 16 amino acids. V lost 5 bases, J lost 9 bases, and 14 bases stayed unmatched. General study results and limits: A cluster of highly shared sequence variants was likely a sequencing artifact. Accurate HLA-A and HLA-B prediction from TCR beta sequences was reported for most subjects.

This clone turned up a few times. Its antigen is unknown. It was with 60 Vbeta and 13 Jbeta primers that the PCR ran. Profiled with immunoSEQ multiplex PCR; TCRdb holds only in-frame clones, not every one. The sample has about 110,000 clones; under 80% are singletons. Material: PBMCs. This clonotype was sampled from a woman between 50 and 59 years old in good health and CMV-seropositive. V usage is TRBV5-6 and J usage is TRBJ2-1, with 10 bases matching TRBD1. CDR3 loop: CASSLRDRGRRTEQFF. The DNA for the CDR3 is TGTGCCAGCAGTTTGCGCGACAGGGGGCGCCGGACTGAGCAGTTCTTC.